A selection of T cell receptor beta chains follows, all from one sample in a study of B cell selection in AIRE deficiency. The repertoire was sequenced with immunoSEQ multiplex PCR; TCRdb's copy has only in-frame clones and lacks some. The table includes about 18,000 clones, about 92% detected once. Sequencing input: CD4+CD25+ Tregs sorted from PBMCs. These receptors were collected from a human donor in good health. Each CDR3 is given with its conserved first and last residue. A D gene is named only where the DNA matches it firmly. Size is omitted from some rows. Given values are once, few, many or a class for expanded clones.

>15|TRBD2|once|TRBV19|TRBJ2-2
TGTGCCAGTTCGGCGGGAGTGAGGCCCACCGGGGAGCTGTTTTTT
CASSAGVRPTGELFF
>16|TRBD2|-|TRBV11-3|TRBJ2-2
TGTGCCAGCAGCTTCGGTCTAGCGGGAGGGACCGGGGAGCTGTTTTTT
CASSFGLAGGTGELFF
>12|-|-|TRBV7-8|TRBJ1-1
TGTGCCAGCAGCTTAATTAACACTGAAGCTTTCTTT
CASSLINTEAFF
>14|-|-|TRBV5-4|TRBJ2-3
TGTGGATGTGGGGAGACTTCTAGCACAGATACGCAGTATTTT
CGCGETSSTDTQYF
>17|TRBD1|-|TRBV9|TRBJ2-2
TGTGCCAGCAGCGTAGCTGGGACAGGGTTTTCCACCGGGGAGCTGTTTTTT
CASSVAGTGFSTGELFF
>16|-|-|TRBV7-8|TRBJ2-2
TGTGCCAGCAGCCCGACATATGCGAAGAACACCGGGGAGCTGTTTTTT
CASSPTYAKNTGELFF
>15|TRBD1|-|TRBV18|TRBJ2-7
TGTGCCAGCTCACCTACAGGGGGCGAGGTCCACGAGCAGTACTTC
CASSPTGGEVHEQYF
>13|-|-|TRBV5-4|TRBJ2-4
TGTGCCAGCAGCTTTCAGGGGAAAAACATTCAGTACTTC
CASSFQGKNIQYF
>14|TRBD1|once|TRBV6-1|TRBJ1-6
TGTGCCAGCAGTGTACAGGGGGAGAATTCACCCCTCCACTTT
CASSVQGENSPLHF
>13|TRBD1|-|TRBV27|TRBJ1-1
TGTGCCAGCAGCCTCGACAGGGGCACTGAAGCTTTCTTT
CASSLDRGTEAFF
>16|TRBD1|-|TRBV27|TRBJ2-4
TGTGCCAGCAGTTTTACAGGGGCCGTAGCCAAAAACATTCAGTACTTC
CASSFTGAVAKNIQYF
>12|-|-|TRBV6-6|TRBJ2-7
TGTGCCAGCAGTTACGACAGCTACGAGCAGTACTTC
CASSYDSYEQYF
>15|-|-|TRBV6-5|TRBJ2-7
TGTGCCAGCAGGGGACCGGGACGGCCCCCCTACGAGCAGTACTTC
CASRGPGRPPYEQYF
>14|-|-|TRBV6-1|TRBJ2-7
TGTGCCAGCTGGGCCCCGGGACTCAACTACGAGCAGTACTTC
CASWAPGLNYEQYF
>17|-|-|TRBV27|TRBJ2-7
TGTGCCAGCAGTTTATTCTATCAGGGCGCAAGCTACTACGAGCAGTACTTC
CASSLFYQGASYYEQYF
>15|-|once|TRBV5-1|TRBJ2-1
TGCGCCAGCAGCCCCCAGCGGGCCTCCTACAATGAGCAGTTCTTC
CASSPQRASYNEQFF
>13|TRBD1|-|TRBV6-6|TRBJ1-1
TGTGCCAGCAGTTGGCGGGACAGGGGGAAGGCTTTCTTT
CASSWRDRGKAFF
>16|TRBD2|-|TRBV7-9|TRBJ2-7
TGTGCCAGCAGCTTAGGACTAGCGGGAGGGCAATACGAGCAGTACTTC
CASSLGLAGGQYEQYF
>13|TRBD1|few|TRBV6-1|TRBJ2-7
TGTGCCAGCAGGACAGGGGGCACCTACGAGCAGTACTTC
CASRTGGTYEQYF
>16|-|-|TRBV4-1|TRBJ2-7
TGCGCCAGCAGCCAAGGGACGGCGGGGACGGGGTACGAGCAGTACTTC
CASSQGTAGTGYEQYF
>15|-|-|TRBV19|TRBJ2-3
TGTGCCAGTAGTATAGGTACAGCTAGCACAGATACGCAGTATTTT
CASSIGTASTDTQYF
>16|-|-|TRBV28|TRBJ1-3
TGTGCCAGCACGAAACCGGGACCGAGGGCTGGAAACACCATATATTTT
CASTKPGPRAGNTIYF
>19|TRBD2|-|TRBV19|TRBJ2-3
TGTGCCAGTAGTACCAGATTCCTAGCGGGATGGGGGAACACAGATACGCAGTATTTT
CASSTRFLAGWGNTDTQYF
>16|-|once|TRBV7-8|TRBJ1-3
TGTGCCAGCAGCGCGAGGGGCAACACTCAGGGGTACACCATATATTTT
CASSARGNTQGYTIYF
>13|-|-|TRBV6-1|TRBJ2-2
TGTGCCAGCAGGGGGCCGAACACCGGGGAGCTGTTTTTT
CASRGPNTGELFF
>11|-|-|TRBV6-1|TRBJ2-2
TGTGCCAGCAGCCCGGCCGGGGAGCTGTTTTTT
CASSPAGELFF
>14|-|-|TRBV7-9|TRBJ1-5
TGTGCCAGCAGCTTATCGACGGCAAATCAGCCCCAGCATTTT
CASSLSTANQPQHF
>17|-|-|TRBV28|TRBJ1-5
TGTGCCAGCAGTTTACGGCGCATGGGGGAAAGACTCCAGCCCCAGCATTTT
CASSLRRMGERLQPQHF
>14|TRBD2|-|TRBV28|TRBJ2-5
TGTGCCAGCAGTCTAAGGACTAGTAGACAGACCCAGTACTTC
CASSLRTSRQTQYF
>14|TRBD2|once|TRBV4-2|TRBJ2-3
TGTGCCAGCGCCATGCTAGCGGGAGAAGATACGCAGTATTTT
CASAMLAGEDTQYF
>15|-|-|TRBV9|TRBJ2-1
TGTGCCAGCAGCGTAGGCGCGGTGAGGGTCAATGAGCAGTTCTTC
CASSVGAVRVNEQFF
>15|TRBD2|-|TRBV6-5|TRBJ2-7
TGTGCCAGCAGGACTAGCGGGAGCACCGCCTACGAGCAGTACTTC
CASRTSGSTAYEQYF
>13|TRBD1|-|TRBV27|TRBJ1-1
TGTGCCAGCAGTTCACAGGGGGCGACTGAAGCTTTCTTT
CASSSQGATEAFF
>14|TRBD1|-|TRBV4-1|TRBJ1-6
TGCGCCAGCAGCCAGCCGGGACAGTATTCACCCCTCCACTTT
CASSQPGQYSPLHF
>17|-|-|TRBV27|TRBJ2-6
TGTGCCAGCAGTTCCACAGGACGGAGCTCTGGGGCCAACGTCCTGACTTTC
CASSSTGRSSGANVLTF
>15|-|-|TRBV6-6|TRBJ1-5
TGTGCCAGCAGAAGAATGGGTTATAGCAATCAGCCCCAGCATTTT
CASRRMGYSNQPQHF
>15|-|-|TRBV29-1|TRBJ1-5
TGCAGCGTCGCGGATTTCTCTCTCGGCAATCAGCCCCAGCATTTT
CSVADFSLGNQPQHF
>12|-|-|TRBV7-8|TRBJ2-5
TGTGCCAGCAGCCTACGGATTGAGACCCAGTACTTC
CASSLRIETQYF
>16|TRBD1|-|TRBV9|TRBJ2-3
TGTGCCAGCAGCGTAGGCTGGGAGACAGGGACGGATACGCAGTATTTT
CASSVGWETGTDTQYF
>14|-|-|TRBV19|TRBJ1-1
TGTGCCAGTAGTAAGTCAGGCCTGTCCACTGAAGCTTTCTTT
CASSKSGLSTEAFF
>15|TRBD1|-|TRBV7-9|TRBJ2-7
TGTGCCAGCAGCCCTACGGGACAGGGGGGATACGAGCAGTACTTC
CASSPTGQGGYEQYF
>14|-|few|TRBV11-2|TRBJ2-7
TGTGCCAGCAGCTTATGGGGGGCGTCCAACGAGCAGTACTTC
CASSLWGASNEQYF
>17|-|few|TRBV11-2|TRBJ2-1
TGTGCCAGCAGCTCATCTCCGGACTTCTATTCCTACAATGAGCAGTTCTTC
CASSSSPDFYSYNEQFF
>14|-|-|TRBV27|TRBJ1-1
TGTGCCAGCAGTTTACAGGGTGGGAACACTGAAGCTTTCTTT
CASSLQGGNTEAFF
>16|-|-|TRBV18|TRBJ2-1
TGTGCCAGCTCACCGAGCTTTGGGCGTTGGGACAATGAGCAGTTCTTC
CASSPSFGRWDNEQFF
>15|-|-|TRBV9|TRBJ1-5
TGTGCCAGCAGCGTAGAGGGGAATAGCAATCAGCCCCAGCATTTT
CASSVEGNSNQPQHF
>15|TRBD2|once|TRBV28|TRBJ2-1
TGTGCCAGCAGTTTAGTAGGCGGGAGGAGGAATGAGCAGTTCTTC
CASSLVGGRRNEQFF
>15|TRBD1|-|TRBV7-2|TRBJ2-7
TGTGCCAGCAGCACCCGGACAGGCCTCTCCTACGAGCAGTACTTC
CASSTRTGLSYEQYF
>14|-|-|TRBV7-2|TRBJ1-6
TGTGCCAGCAGCCGCGGGACGGGAAAGGAACCCCTCCACTTT
CASSRGTGKEPLHF
>13|-|-|TRBV6-1|TRBJ2-7
TGTGCCAGCAGCCTTTCCAGAGGAGGCGAGCAGTACTTC
CASSLSRGGEQYF
>13|-|-|TRBV5-1|TRBJ1-2
TGCGCCAGCAGCTTGGTAACGGACTATGGCTACACCTTC
CASSLVTDYGYTF
>15|-|-|TRBV19|TRBJ1-5
TGTGCCAGTAGTAAAGGGAGGCTTACCCATCAGCCCCAGCATTTT
CASSKGRLTHQPQHF
>16|-|-|TRBV7-2|TRBJ1-4
TGTGCCAGCAGCTACTTAGTGGGTGGGGGCGGTGAAAAACTGTTTTTT
CASSYLVGGGGEKLFF
>11|-|-|TRBV29-1|TRBJ1-2
TGCAGCGTAAATGGAGTCTATGGCTACACCTTC
CSVNGVYGYTF
>15|-|-|TRBV7-2|TRBJ1-5
TGTGCCAGCAGCCCGAACAGACTAGCAAATCAGCCCCAGCATTTT
CASSPNRLANQPQHF
>14|-|-|TRBV4-2|TRBJ2-3
TGTGCCAGCAGCCAAGATTTCCGGCCAGATACGCAGTATTTT
CASSQDFRPDTQYF
>15|-|-|TRBV7-6|TRBJ2-5
TGTGCCAGCAGCTTAGTCGGGAGTCGGCTAGAGACCCAGTACTTC
CASSLVGSRLETQYF
>14|TRBD1|-|TRBV6-5|TRBJ1-2
TGTGCCAGCAGGCGGGACAGGGGAGGCTATGGCTACACCTTC
CASRRDRGGYGYTF